This T cell receptor beta chain derives from a study of blood T cell repertoires in COVID-19. Looking at the study overall: From the United States, Italy and Spain came samples of acute and convalescent COVID-19. The analysed material was cDNA or gDNA that came from T cells, B-cell-depleted T cells, or PBMCs.

The repertoire was sequenced with immunoSEQ multiplex PCR; TCRdb's copy has only in-frame clones and lacks some. The sample has about 200,000 clones, approximately 87% seen once. This clone has only a few counts. The same CDR3 also results from other DNA sequences found in this sample. CDR3 length: 13 amino acids. Trimming shortened V by 6 bases and J by 4 bases, and 10 bases separated the two germline ends. Germline-derived CDR1 and CDR2 are SGHTA and FQGTGA. The clonotype originates from an older woman with acute or convalescent COVID-19. Sequenced sample: peripheral blood. The chain links TRBV7-3 to TRBJ2-1; D possibly corresponds to TRBD1 (5 bases). The CDR3 DNA sequence: TGTGCCAGCAGTTACCAGGGTTACAATGAGCAGTTCTTC. This encodes CASSYQGYNEQFF.